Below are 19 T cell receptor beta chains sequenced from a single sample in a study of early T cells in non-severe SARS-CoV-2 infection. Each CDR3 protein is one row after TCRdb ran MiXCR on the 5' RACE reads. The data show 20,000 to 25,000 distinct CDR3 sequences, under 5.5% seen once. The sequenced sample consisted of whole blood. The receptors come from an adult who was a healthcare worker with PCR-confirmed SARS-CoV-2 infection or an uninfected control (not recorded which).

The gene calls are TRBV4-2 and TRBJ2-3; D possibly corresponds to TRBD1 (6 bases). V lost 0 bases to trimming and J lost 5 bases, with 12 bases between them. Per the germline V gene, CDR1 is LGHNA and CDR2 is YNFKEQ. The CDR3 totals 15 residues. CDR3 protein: CASSQEGGSRDTQYF. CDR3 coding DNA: TGTGCCAGCAGCCAAGAAGGGGGTAGTAGAGATACGCAGTATTTT.

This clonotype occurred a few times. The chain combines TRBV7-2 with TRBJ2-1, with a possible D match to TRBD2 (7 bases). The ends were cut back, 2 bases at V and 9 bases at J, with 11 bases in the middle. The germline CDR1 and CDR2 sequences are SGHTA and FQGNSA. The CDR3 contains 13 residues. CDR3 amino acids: CASSLNREGEQFF. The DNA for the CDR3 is TGTGCCAGCAGCTTAAACAGGGAGGGTGAGCAGTTCTTC.

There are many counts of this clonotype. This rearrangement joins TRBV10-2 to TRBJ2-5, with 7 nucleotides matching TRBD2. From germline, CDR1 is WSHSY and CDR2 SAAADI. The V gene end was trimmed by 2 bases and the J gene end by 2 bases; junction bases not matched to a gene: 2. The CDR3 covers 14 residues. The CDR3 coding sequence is TGCGCCAGCAGTGAGCCGGGACTACAAGAGACCCAGTACTTC. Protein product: CASSEPGLQETQYF.

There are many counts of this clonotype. Here the CDR3 reads CASRPRAGSMNTEAFF. CDR3 nucleotides: TGTGCCAGCAGGCCCAGGGCAGGGTCCATGAACACTGAAGCTTTCTTT. The chain links TRBV7-3 to TRBJ1-1, with D maybe TRBD1 (5 bases). Trimming pared 6 bases from V and 0 bases from J, leaving 17 bases between. Germline V gene lookup returns CDR1 SGHTA and CDR2 FQGTGA. This CDR3 contains 16 residues.

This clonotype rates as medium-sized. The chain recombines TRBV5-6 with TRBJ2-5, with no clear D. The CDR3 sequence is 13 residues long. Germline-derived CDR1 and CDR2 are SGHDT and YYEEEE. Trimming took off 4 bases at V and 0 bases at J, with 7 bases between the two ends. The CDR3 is CASSPSHQETQYF. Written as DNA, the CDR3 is TGTGCCAGCAGCCCCAGCCACCAAGAGACCCAGTACTTC.

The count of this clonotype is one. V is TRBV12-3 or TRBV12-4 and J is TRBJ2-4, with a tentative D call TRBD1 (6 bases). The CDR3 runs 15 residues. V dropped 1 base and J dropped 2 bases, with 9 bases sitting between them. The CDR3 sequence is CASSLEGVTKNIQYF. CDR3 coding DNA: TGTGCCAGCAGTTTAGAGGGGGTGACCAAAAACATTCAGTACTTC.

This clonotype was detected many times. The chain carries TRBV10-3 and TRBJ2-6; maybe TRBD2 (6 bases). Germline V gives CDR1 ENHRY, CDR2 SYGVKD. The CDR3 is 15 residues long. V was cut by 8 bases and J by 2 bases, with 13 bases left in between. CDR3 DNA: TGTGCCATCTCGGTCGGAGGGGCTGGGGCCAACGTCCTGACTTTC. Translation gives CAISVGGAGANVLTF.

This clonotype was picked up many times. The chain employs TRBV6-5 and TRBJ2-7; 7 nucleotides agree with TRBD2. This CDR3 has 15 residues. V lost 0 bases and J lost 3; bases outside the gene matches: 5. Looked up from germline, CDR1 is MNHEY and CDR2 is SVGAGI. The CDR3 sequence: CASSYSSGAGYEQYF. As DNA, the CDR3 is TGTGCCAGCAGTTACTCCAGCGGGGCGGGCTACGAGCAGTACTTC.

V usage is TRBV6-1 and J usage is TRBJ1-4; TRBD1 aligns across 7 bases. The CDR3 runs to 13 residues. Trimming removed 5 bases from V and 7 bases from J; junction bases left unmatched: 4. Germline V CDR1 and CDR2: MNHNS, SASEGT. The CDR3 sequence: CASSRDSFEKLFF. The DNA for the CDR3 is TGTGCCAGCAGTAGGGACAGCTTTGAAAAACTGTTTTTT.

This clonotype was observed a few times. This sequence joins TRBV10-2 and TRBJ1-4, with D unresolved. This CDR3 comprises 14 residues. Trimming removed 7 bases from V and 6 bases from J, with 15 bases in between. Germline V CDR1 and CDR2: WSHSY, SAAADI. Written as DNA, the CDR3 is TGCGCCAGCACCGCCTTGGGTACTTATGAAAAACTGTTTTTT. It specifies CASTALGTYEKLFF.

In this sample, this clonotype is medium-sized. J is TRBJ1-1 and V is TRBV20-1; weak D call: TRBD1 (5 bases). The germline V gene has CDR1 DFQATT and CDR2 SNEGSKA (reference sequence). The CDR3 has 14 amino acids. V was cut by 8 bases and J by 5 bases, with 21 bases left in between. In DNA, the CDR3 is TGCAGTTCCTTGTTGGGGACGGAAGGGACTGAAGCTTTCTTT. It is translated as CSSLLGTEGTEAFF.

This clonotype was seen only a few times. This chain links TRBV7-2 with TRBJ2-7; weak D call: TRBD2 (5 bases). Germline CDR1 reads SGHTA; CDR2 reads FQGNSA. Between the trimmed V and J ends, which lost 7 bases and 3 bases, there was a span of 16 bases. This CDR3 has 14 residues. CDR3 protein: CASTESGGNYEQYF. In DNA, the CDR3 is TGTGCCAGCACCGAAAGCGGAGGAAACTACGAGCAGTACTTC.

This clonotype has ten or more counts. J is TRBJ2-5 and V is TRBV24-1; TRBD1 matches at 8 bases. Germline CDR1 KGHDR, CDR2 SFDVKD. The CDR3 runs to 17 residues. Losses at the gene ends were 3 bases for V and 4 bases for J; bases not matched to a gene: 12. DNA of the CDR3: TGTGCCACCAGTGATACGAGGGGGCAGGGGGCCGGAGAGACCCAGTACTTC. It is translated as CATSDTRGQGAGETQYF.

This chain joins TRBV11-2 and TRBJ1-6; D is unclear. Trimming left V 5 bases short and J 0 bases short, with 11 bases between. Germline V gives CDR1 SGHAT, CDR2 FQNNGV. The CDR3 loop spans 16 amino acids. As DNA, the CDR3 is TGTGCCAGCAGCCCCCGACCGGGCTCCTATAATTCACCCCTCCACTTT. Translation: CASSPRPGSYNSPLHF.

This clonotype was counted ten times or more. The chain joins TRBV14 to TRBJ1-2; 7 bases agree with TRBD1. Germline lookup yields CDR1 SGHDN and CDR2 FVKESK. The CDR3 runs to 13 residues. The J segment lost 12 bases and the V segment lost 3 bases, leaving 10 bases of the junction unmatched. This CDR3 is CASSHGRGPRHTF. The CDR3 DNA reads TGTGCCAGCAGCCACGGAAGGGGGCCCCGCCACACCTTC.

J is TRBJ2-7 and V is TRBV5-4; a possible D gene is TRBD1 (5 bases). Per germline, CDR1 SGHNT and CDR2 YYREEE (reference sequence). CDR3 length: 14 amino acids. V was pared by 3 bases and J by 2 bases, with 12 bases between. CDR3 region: CASSYDSRAYEQYF. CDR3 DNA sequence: TGTGCCAGCAGCTATGACAGTCGGGCCTACGAGCAGTACTTC.

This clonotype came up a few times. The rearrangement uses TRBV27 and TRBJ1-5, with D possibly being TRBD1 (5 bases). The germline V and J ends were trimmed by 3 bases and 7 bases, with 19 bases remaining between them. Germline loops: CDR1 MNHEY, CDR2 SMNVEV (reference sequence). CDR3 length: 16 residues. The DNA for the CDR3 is TGTGCCAGCAGTTTTTCCGGCGTCGGGGGGAGCCAGCCCCAGCATTTT. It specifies CASSFSGVGGSQPQHF.

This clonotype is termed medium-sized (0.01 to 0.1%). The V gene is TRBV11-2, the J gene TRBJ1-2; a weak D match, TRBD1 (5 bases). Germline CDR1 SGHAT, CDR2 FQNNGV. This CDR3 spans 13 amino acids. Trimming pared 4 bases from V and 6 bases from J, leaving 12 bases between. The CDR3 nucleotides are TGTGCCAGCAGCTCAGGGAGGGTGAATGGCTACACCTTC. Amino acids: CASSSGRVNGYTF. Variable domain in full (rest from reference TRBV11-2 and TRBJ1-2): EAGVAQSPRYKIIEKRQSVAFWCNPISGHATLYWYQQILGQGPKLLIQFQNNGVVDDSQLPKDRFSAERLKGVDSTLKIQPAKLEDSAVYLCASSSGRVNGYTFGSGTRLTVV.

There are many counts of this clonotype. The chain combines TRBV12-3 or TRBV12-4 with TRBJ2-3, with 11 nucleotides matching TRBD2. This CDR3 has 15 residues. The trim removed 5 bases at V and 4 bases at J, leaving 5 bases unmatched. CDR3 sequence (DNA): TGTGCCAGCAGTGTAATAGCGGGGGGGCCAGATACGCAGTATTTT. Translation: CASSVIAGGPDTQYF.